Shown below are 3 T cell receptor beta chains from a single sample sequenced in a study of cytomegalovirus exposure and HLA in healthy donors. The PCR contained 60 Vbeta and 13 Jbeta primers. Clones were sequenced by immunoSEQ multiplex PCR, and TCRdb holds only the in-frame ones, with some missing. The sample includes about 89,000 clones, approximately 9% of them seen just once. Sequenced: PBMCs. These receptors came from a man in his fifties or sixties in good health and CMV-seropositive.

This rearrangement joins TRBV10-3 to TRBJ2-7; D is possibly TRBD1 (5 bases). V shed 7 bases and J shed 0 bases, with 10 bases lying between them. CDR3 length: 13 amino acids. Per the germline V gene, CDR1 is ENHRY and CDR2 is SYGVKD. CDR3 DNA: TGTGCCATCAATTCGGACACCTCCTACGAGCAGTACTTC. It specifies CAINSDTSYEQYF.

This rearrangement joins TRBV9 to TRBJ1-1; 7 bases match TRBD1. Germline trimming cut 0 bases from V and 6 bases from J; bases unmatched to any gene: 8. This CDR3 contains 15 residues. Germline loops: CDR1 SGDLS, CDR2 YYNGEE. CDR3 amino acids: CASSVGGTGTAEAFF. In DNA, the CDR3 is TGTGCCAGCAGCGTAGGTGGGACCGGGACAGCTGAAGCTTTCTTT.

This clone came up a few times. The V call is TRBV7-9, the J call TRBJ2-2, with 7 bases lining up with TRBD1. Looked up from germline, CDR1 is SEHNR and CDR2 is FQNEAQ (reference sequence). V shed 5 bases, J shed 5 bases, and the junction held 8 bases outside the gene matches. The CDR3 covers 15 residues. This chain's CDR3 is CASSPFGTETGELFF. The CDR3 DNA sequence: TGTGCCAGCAGCCCGTTCGGGACAGAAACCGGGGAGCTGTTTTTT.